This T cell receptor (beta chain) originates from a study of T cell repertoires in cytomegalovirus infection. TCRdb redid the calling of the reads with MiXCR, one entry per CDR3 protein. The table lists about 890,000 distinct CDR3 sequences, around a third of them singletons. A note on this clonotype: The antigen remains undetermined.

J was trimmed by 10 bases and V by 5 bases; bases with no gene match: 13. The germline gives CDR1 SGHTA, CDR2 FQGNSA. This CDR3 spans 14 amino acids. The source is a human donor in good health (CMV status not recorded). Some clones in this sample may be carry-over from other donors' samples. Sequencing used cultured CD8+ T cells from PBMCs, obtained from culture after CMV antigen stimulation. The V gene is TRBV7-2, the J gene TRBJ1-1; 7 nucleotides align to TRBD1. The CDR3 bases are TGTGCCAGCAGCCTGGACAGGCACAAGATTGGAGCTTTCTTT. Its translation is CASSLDRHKIGAFF.